This T cell receptor beta chain was documented in a study of CD8+ T cells in alopecia areata. General observations from the study: Scalp sequencing also captures normal skin's resident alphabeta T cells. Among patients, TCR sharing was less clear than in mice, a difference possibly due in part to HLA diversity in the patient population. Normal scalp showed lower clonality than lesional scalp, especially alopecia totalis/universalis.

CDR1 SGHAT and CDR2 FQNNGV come from the germline V gene. Trimming at V came to 5 bases and at J to 5 bases, leaving 11 bases not matched to a gene. This CDR3 spans 15 amino acids. As the sequencing template, cDNA was produced by extracting RNA and reverse transcribing it. Data came from immunoSEQ multiplex PCR; TCRdb stores just in-frame clones and leaves some out. The sample has roughly 140,000 clones, approximately 65% seen once. This clone was picked up a small number of times. No antigen is known for it. The sample comprised CD8+ T cells sorted from blood. The chain is built from TRBV11-2 and TRBJ2-5; 7 bases are shared with TRBD1. The receptor's source is a human donor in good health. This CDR3 reads CASSPPDRPGETQYF. As DNA, the CDR3 is TGTGCCAGCAGCCCGCCGGACAGGCCGGGGGAGACCCAGTACTTC. Full variable domain (rest looked up from reference TRBV11-2 and TRBJ2-5): EAGVAQSPRYKIIEKRQSVAFWCNPISGHATLYWYQQILGQGPKLLIQFQNNGVVDDSQLPKDRFSAERLKGVDSTLKIQPAKLEDSAVYLCASSPPDRPGETQYFGPGTRLLVL.